The 23 T cell receptor beta chains in this list originate from one sample, sequenced in a study of T cell changes during pregnancy in multiple sclerosis. Sequencing was performed with immunoSEQ multiplex PCR; in TCRdb, only in-frame clones are kept and a portion is missing. The table includes fewer than 95,000 clones, approximately 90% detected once. The input for sequencing was peripheral blood, taken in the first trimester of pregnancy. The receptors come from a female donor in good health, enrolled as a control in a pregnancy study.

The chain carries TRBV4-1 and TRBJ1-1; no firm D call. V lost 8 bases, J lost 6 bases, and 10 bases lay in between. The germline gives CDR1 MGHRA, CDR2 YSYEKL. The CDR3 has 11 residues. The chain's CDR3 is CASSIGAEAFF. CDR3 bases: TGCGCCAGCTCTATCGGGGCTGAAGCTTTCTTT.

This rearrangement joins TRBV4-1 to TRBJ2-6; D not resolved. This CDR3 contains 16 residues. Trimming removed 0 bases at V and 2 bases at J, with 8 bases between. Looked up from germline, CDR1 is MGHRA and CDR2 is YSYEKL. The DNA of the CDR3 is TGCGCCAGCAGCCAAGATCCGGCGGCTGGGGCCAACGTCCTGACTTTC. This encodes CASSQDPAAGANVLTF.

In DNA, the CDR3 is TGCGCCAGCAGCATCGGGACAGGGATCTACGAGCAGTACTTC. Its translation: CASSIGTGIYEQYF. The chain combines TRBV5-1 with TRBJ2-7, with 9 bases that match TRBD1. CDR1 and CDR2 (germline): SGHRS, YFSETQ. The CDR3 runs to 14 residues. Trimming cost V 4 bases and J 3 bases; bases outside gene matches: 5.

In its sample, this clone was seen many times. Other DNA sequences in the sample encode the same CDR3. The rearrangement joins TRBV6-4 to TRBJ2-5; 13 bases fit TRBD2. Germline assignment: CDR1 MRHNA and CDR2 SNTAGT. With 5 bases clipped from V and 1 base from J, the junction kept 1 base outside the gene matches. This CDR3 comprises 15 residues. The CDR3 DNA follows: TGTGCCAGCAGTCGACTAGCGGGAGGCCAAGAGACCCAGTACTTC. Translated: CASSRLAGGQETQYF.

The chain has TRBV4-2 and TRBJ2-1; 8 bases are a match to TRBD2. This CDR3 is built from 16 residues. Germline V gene sequence: CDR1 LGHNA, CDR2 YNFKEQ. Germline trimming cut 3 bases from V and 6 bases from J; bases unmatched to any gene: 10. CDR3 sequence reads: CASSQLQGAGVNEQFF. The CDR3 DNA follows: TGTGCCAGCAGCCAGTTACAGGGAGCGGGAGTCAATGAGCAGTTCTTC.

V usage is TRBV5-1 and J usage is TRBJ2-7; the D gene is possibly TRBD2 (6 bases). The CDR3 is 15 residues long. Germline V gene lookup returns CDR1 SGHRS and CDR2 YFSETQ. Trimming removed 2 bases from V and 7 bases from J, with 19 bases in between. In nucleotides, the CDR3 is TGCGCCAGCAGCTTCGGGGACTCGACTTCGAGAGAGCAGTACTTC. Encoded protein: CASSFGDSTSREQYF.

V and J are TRBV6-1 and TRBJ1-2; D ambiguous. CDR1 and CDR2 (germline): MNHNS, SASEGT. The CDR3 length is 12 residues. Trimming pared 8 bases from V and 3 bases from J, leaving 10 bases between. This chain's CDR3 is CASRFEDYGYTF. The CDR3 DNA sequence: TGTGCCAGCCGCTTCGAGGACTATGGCTACACCTTC.

The chain joins TRBV28 to TRBJ1-5; D might be TRBD1 (5 bases). The ends were cut back, 8 bases at V and 0 bases at J, with 11 bases in the middle. This CDR3 is built from 14 residues. From germline, CDR1 is MDHEN and CDR2 SYDVKM. This CDR3 reads CASQGHNSNQPQHF. The CDR3 bases are TGTGCCAGCCAAGGACACAATAGCAATCAGCCCCAGCATTTT.

The chain links TRBV18 to TRBJ1-1, with 10 bases that match TRBD1. The length of the CDR3 is 17 residues. J lost 0 bases, V lost 3 bases, and 7 bases had no gene match. CDR1 and CDR2 from the germline V gene are KGHSH and LQKENI. CDR3 nucleotide sequence: TGTGCCAGCTCACCTTTCGGACAGGGGGGCATGAACACTGAAGCTTTCTTT. Translated, it gives CASSPFGQGGMNTEAFF. The full variable domain, in which reference TRBV18 and TRBJ1-1 provide the parts outside the CDR3, is NAGVMQNPRHLVRRRGQEARLRCSPMKGHSHVYWYRQLPEEGLKFMVYLQKENIIDESGMPKERFSAEFPKEGPSILRIQQVVRGDSAAYFCASSPFGQGGMNTEAFFGQGTRLTVV.

A few counts support this clone. This chain links TRBV5-8 with TRBJ2-1; TRBD2 aligns across 8 bases. V was clipped by 3 bases and J by 5 bases; unmatched bases: 4. Germline V lookup: CDR1 SGHTS, CDR2 YDEGEE. The CDR3 has 14 residues. In DNA, the CDR3 is TGTGCCAGCAGCTCCATAGCGGGAAACAATGAGCAGTTCTTC. Protein sequence: CASSSIAGNNEQFF.

The V call is TRBV6-5, the J call TRBJ2-7; D is possibly TRBD1 (6 bases). This CDR3 contains 14 residues. Per germline, CDR1 MNHEY and CDR2 SVGAGI. Deletions cut 0 bases from V and 7 bases from J, with 13 bases between. In nucleotides, the CDR3 is TGTGCCAGCAGTTACTCGATTACAGGGTATGAGCAGTACTTC. Encoded protein: CASSYSITGYEQYF.

The rearrangement joins TRBV28 to TRBJ2-7; 10 bases line up with TRBD1. The germline gives CDR1 MDHEN, CDR2 SYDVKM. V lost 2 bases and J lost 3; bases outside the gene matches: 1. The CDR3 is 14 residues long. Written as DNA, the CDR3 is TGTGCCAGCAGTTTACGGACAGGGGGCTACGAGCAGTACTTC. This gives the protein CASSLRTGGYEQYF.

This chain links TRBV4-1 with TRBJ2-1; tentative D call: TRBD2 (6 bases). This CDR3 spans 15 amino acids. CDR1 and CDR2 from the germline V gene are MGHRA and YSYEKL. Trimming took 3 bases from V and 9 from J, leaving 18 bases between them. CDR3 bases: TGCGCCAGCAGCCAGGGGGAGACGCTAGCGACTGAGCAGTTCTTC. It translates to CASSQGETLATEQFF.

CDR3 residues: CASSLVFVPGRRINTGELFF. As DNA, the CDR3 is TGTGCCAGCAGTTTGGTTTTCGTTCCGGGTAGACGGATTAACACCGGGGAGCTGTTTTTT. The chain combines TRBV27 with TRBJ2-2, with no clear D. This CDR3 comprises 20 residues. The germline V and J ends were trimmed by 3 bases and 2 bases, with 25 bases remaining between them. Germline V gives CDR1 MNHEY, CDR2 SMNVEV (reference sequence).

V is TRBV28 and J is TRBJ1-1; weak D call: TRBD1 (6 bases). The CDR3 contains 17 residues. Trimming took 3 bases from V and 1 from J, leaving 18 bases between them. Per the germline V gene, CDR1 is MDHEN and CDR2 is SYDVKM. The CDR3 here is CASSLVRGWGQNTEAFF. CDR3 DNA: TGTGCCAGCAGTTTGGTCCGGGGCTGGGGACAGAACACTGAAGCTTTCTTT. The full variable domain, with the rest looked up from reference TRBV28 and TRBJ1-1, is DVKVTQSSRYLVKRTGEKVFLECVQDMDHENMFWYRQDPGLGLRLIYFSYDVKMKEKGDIPEGYSVSREKKERFSLILESASTNQTSMYLCASSLVRGWGQNTEAFFGQGTRLTVV.

The genes are TRBV7-6 and TRBJ2-1; 8 positions agree with TRBD1. The CDR3 is made up of 13 amino acids. Germline loops: CDR1 SGHVS, CDR2 FNYEAQ. The junction had 2 bases not matched to a gene; V was cut back by 3 bases and J by 7 bases. CDR3 nucleotide sequence: TGTGCCAGCAGCTTTGGACAGGGAAATGAGCAGTTCTTC. This translates into CASSFGQGNEQFF.

The chain is built from TRBV27 and TRBJ2-2; D might be TRBD2 (6 bases). V was clipped by 11 bases and J by 3 bases, with 16 bases between them. The CDR3 extends over 14 amino acids. Germline CDR1 and CDR2: MNHEY and SMNVEV (reference sequence). CDR3 sequence reads: CASRRDWDTGELFF. The CDR3 region has the DNA TGTGCCTCGAGGAGGGATTGGGACACCGGGGAGCTGTTTTTT.

V gene TRBV27 combines with J gene TRBJ2-1; TRBD1 matches at 7 bases. Trimming cost V 0 bases and J 9 bases; bases outside gene matches: 5. Germline values: CDR1 MNHEY, CDR2 SMNVEV (reference sequence). This CDR3 region has 14 residues. CDR3 sequence reads: CASSLSPDRVEQFF. The CDR3 DNA follows: TGTGCCAGCAGTTTATCGCCCGACAGGGTTGAGCAGTTCTTC.

The rearrangement joins TRBV4-1 to TRBJ2-7, with D maybe TRBD1 (6 bases). The CDR3 is made up of 20 amino acids. Germline CDR1 and CDR2: MGHRA and YSYEKL. Trimming took off 2 bases at V and 1 base at J, with 27 bases between the two ends. The CDR3 here is CASSQRFSRDIGPESYEQYF. The DNA of the CDR3 is TGCGCCAGCAGCCAACGCTTCAGCCGGGACATCGGTCCGGAATCCTACGAGCAGTACTTC.

The V call is TRBV27, the J call TRBJ2-1; no firm D call. Trimming took 2 bases from V and 4 from J, leaving 9 bases between them. The germline gives CDR1 MNHEY, CDR2 SMNVEV (reference sequence). The CDR3 runs 14 residues. CDR3 DNA sequence: TGTGCCAGCAGTTTAGGCGGAGCGTACAATGAGCAGTTCTTC. This gives the protein CASSLGGAYNEQFF.

V gene TRBV5-8 combines with J gene TRBJ1-2; D is uncertain. Germline values: CDR1 SGHTS, CDR2 YDEGEE. CDR3 length equals 15 residues. V lost 4 bases and J lost 3, with 16 bases in between. CDR3 region: CASSPEVARDYGYTF. CDR3 bases: TGTGCCAGCAGCCCCGAGGTTGCGAGGGACTATGGCTACACCTTC.

V is TRBV27 and J is TRBJ2-7; D is perhaps TRBD1 (5 bases). Trimming took 3 bases from V and 7 from J, leaving 10 bases between them. CDR3 size: 12 residues. Germline assignment: CDR1 MNHEY and CDR2 SMNVEV (reference sequence). The CDR3 region is CASSFQGGEQYF. For the CDR3, the DNA is TGTGCCAGCAGTTTCCAGGGTGGGGAGCAGTACTTC.

V is TRBV11-2 and J is TRBJ2-7, with 7 nucleotides matching TRBD2. The germline CDR1 and CDR2 sequences are SGHAT and FQNNGV. The CDR3 runs 14 residues. V lost 1 base to trimming and J lost 0 bases; unmatched junction nucleotides: 0. CDR3 amino acids: CASSLGGSSYEQYF. The CDR3 DNA sequence: TGTGCCAGCAGCTTAGGCGGGAGCTCCTACGAGCAGTACTTC.